This TCR beta chain was identified during a study of cytomegalovirus exposure and HLA in healthy donors. Findings and caveats of the study: When analyzed later, a missense DCLRE1C variant was found to be linked to TCR beta V- and J-gene trimming. In a later analysis, at a false discovery rate of 0.05, roughly 17,000 TCR beta sequences matched HLA alleles.

Germline assignment: CDR1 MNHEY and CDR2 SVGAGI. The CDR3 has 15 residues. This clone was counted only a few times. Its cognate antigen is unknown. Germline is not matched at one junction end, which may reflect a read error. Primers for the PCR totalled 60 Vbeta and 13 Jbeta. The assay was immunoSEQ multiplex PCR, and TCRdb's table has in-frame clones only and misses some. The sample has around 100,000 clones, around 80% seen once. Healthy bone marrow donors made up the donors. The sequence came from a male donor in good health and CMV-seropositive. Sequenced sample: PBMCs. The genes are TRBV6-5 and TRBJ2-7, with TRBD2 as a possible D gene (6 bases). The CDR3 here is CASSYESGSSHEQYF. The CDR3 nucleotides read TGTGCCAGCAGTTACGAATCCGGGAGCTCCCACGAGCAGTACTTC.